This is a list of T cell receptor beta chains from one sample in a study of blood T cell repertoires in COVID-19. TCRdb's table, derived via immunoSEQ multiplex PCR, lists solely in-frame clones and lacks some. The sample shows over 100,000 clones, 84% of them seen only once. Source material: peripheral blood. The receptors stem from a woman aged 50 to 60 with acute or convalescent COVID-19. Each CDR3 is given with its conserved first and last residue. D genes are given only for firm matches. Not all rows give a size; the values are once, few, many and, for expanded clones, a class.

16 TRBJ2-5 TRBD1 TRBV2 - TGTGCCAGCAGCCCCGGGACAGGGGTCATCCGAGAGACCCAGTACTTC CASSPGTGVIRETQYF
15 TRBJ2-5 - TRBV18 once TGTGCCAGCTCACCACGTGCGGGACTCCAAGAGACCCAGTACTTC CASSPRAGLQETQYF
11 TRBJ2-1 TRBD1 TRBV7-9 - TGTGCCAGCAGCTTAGGGGACAGTGCGATCTTC CASSLGDSAIF
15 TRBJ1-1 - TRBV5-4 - TGTGCCAGCAGCTTTTGGGACAAGAGGAACACTGAAGCTTTCTTT CASSFWDKRNTEAFF
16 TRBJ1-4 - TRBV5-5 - TGTGCCAGCAGCTTGGTAGCCGGGTTGGCTAATGAAAAACTGTTTTTT CASSLVAGLANEKLFF
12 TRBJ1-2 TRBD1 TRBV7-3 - TGTGCCAGCAGCTCGACAGGGGGCGGCTACACCTTC CASSSTGGGYTF
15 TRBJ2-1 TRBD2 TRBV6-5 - TGTGCCAGCAACCCGACTAGCGGGGGCTACAATGAGCAGTTCTTC CASNPTSGGYNEQFF
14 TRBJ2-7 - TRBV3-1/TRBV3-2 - TGTGCCAGCAGCCAAGCCTCTCTCCCCTACGAGCAGTACTTC CASSQASLPYEQYF
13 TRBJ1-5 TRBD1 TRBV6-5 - TGTGCCAGCAGTCAGGACAGGGGTCAGCCCCAGCATTTT CASSQDRGQPQHF
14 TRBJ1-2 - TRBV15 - TGTGCCACCAGCAGAGAGGCACAGGCGCGCGTCTACACCTTC CATSREAQARVYTF
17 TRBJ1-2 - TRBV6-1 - TGTGCCAGCAGTGATCTCAGGGTATCAAGACCTAGGGGCGGCTACACCTTC CASSDLRVSRPRGGYTF
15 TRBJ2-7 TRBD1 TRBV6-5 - TGTGCCAGCAGGGGGACAGGGACGGGATCCTACGGGCAGTACTTC CASRGTGTGSYGQYF
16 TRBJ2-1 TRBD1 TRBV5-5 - TGTGCCAGCAGCCCTTATTGGACAGGGAGGAACAATGAGCAGTTCTTC CASSPYWTGRNNEQFF
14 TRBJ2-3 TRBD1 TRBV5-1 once TGCGCCAGCGTCGAGGGGGCTTACACAGATACGCAGTATTTT CASVEGAYTDTQYF
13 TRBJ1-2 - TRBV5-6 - TGTGCCAGCAGCTTGGAAGGAAGGGAGGGCTACACCTTC CASSLEGREGYTF
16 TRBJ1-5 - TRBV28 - TGTGCCAGCAGTTTATCCGGACTTGGTAGCAATCAGCCCCAGCATTTT CASSLSGLGSNQPQHF
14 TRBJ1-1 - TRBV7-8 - TGTGCCAGCAGCAGAGGACAATTGAACACTGAAGCTTTCTTT CASSRGQLNTEAFF
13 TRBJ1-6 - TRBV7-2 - TGTGCCAGCAGCTACCCCCCCGGGGAATCCCTCCACTTT CASSYPPGESLHF
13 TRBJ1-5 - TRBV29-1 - TGCAGCGTTGGCAACAGGGAAGGCCAGCCCCAGCATTTT CSVGNREGQPQHF
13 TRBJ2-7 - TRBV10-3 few TGTGCCATCCGACTTGGGGAGACCTACGAGCAGTACTTC CAIRLGETYEQYF
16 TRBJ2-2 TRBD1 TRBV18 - TGTGCCAGCTCTCCTCCTCTGGGACAGGTCACCGGGGAGCTGTTTTTT CASSPPLGQVTGELFF
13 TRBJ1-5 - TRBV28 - TGTGCCAGTAGAGACACGAGCAATCAGCCCCAGCATTTT CASRDTSNQPQHF
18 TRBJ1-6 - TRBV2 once TGTGCCAGCAGTGTTTTGCCCCCGTCCAGAGAAACGGGGTCACCCCTCCACTTT CASSVLPPSRETGSPLHF
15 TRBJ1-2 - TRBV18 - TGTGCCAGCTCACCGGGAGCTCCTCTATCCTATGGCTACACCTTC CASSPGAPLSYGYTF
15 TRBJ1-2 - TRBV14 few TGTGCCAGCAGCCAAGCCCCTGACAGGCCCCTCGGCTACACCTTC CASSQAPDRPLGYTF
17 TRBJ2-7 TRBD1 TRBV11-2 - TGTGCCAGCACCAAGTCAGGAACAGGGGCAGTGGTCTACGAGCAGTACTTC CASTKSGTGAVVYEQYF
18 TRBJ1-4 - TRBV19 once TGTGCCAGTAGTTCCACAGGGAGAACTTATGCAACTAATGAAAAACTGTTTTTT CASSSTGRTYATNEKLFF
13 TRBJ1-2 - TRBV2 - TGTGCCAGCAGTGCGGAAGGGAGAGGCGGCTACACCTTC CASSAEGRGGYTF
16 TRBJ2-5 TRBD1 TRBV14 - TGTGCCAGCAGCCCCCCTTCGGACAGGGTGTCGGAGACCCAGTACTTC CASSPPSDRVSETQYF
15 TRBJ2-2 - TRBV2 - TGTGCCAGCAGGCGTTCGGGAGCGAACACCGGGGAGCTGTTTTTT CASRRSGANTGELFF
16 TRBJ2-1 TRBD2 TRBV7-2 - TGTGCCAGCAGCTTAGTTGGCGGGGGAAATAGCGTTGAGCAGTTCTTC CASSLVGGGNSVEQFF
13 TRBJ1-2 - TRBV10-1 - TGCGCCAGCAGTGACCGCTCAGAGGGTGGCTACACCTTC CASSDRSEGGYTF
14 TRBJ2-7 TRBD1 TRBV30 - TGTGCCTGGAATCCGGGACAGGGACTCCTCAAGCAGTACTTC CAWNPGQGLLKQYF
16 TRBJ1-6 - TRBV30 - TGTGCCTGGACCCTAAAGGGAGAGAGACCCAATTCACCCCTCCACTTT CAWTLKGERPNSPLHF
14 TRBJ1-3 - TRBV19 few TGTGCCAGTCACGGGACATTCTCTGGAAACACCATATATTTT CASHGTFSGNTIYF
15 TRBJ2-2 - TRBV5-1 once TGCGCCAGCAGCTTGCTCACTGGAGTTGACGGGGAGCTGTTTTTT CASSLLTGVDGELFF
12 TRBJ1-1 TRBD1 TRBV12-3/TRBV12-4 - TGTGCCAGCAGTCATACACAGGGGGAAGCTTTCTTT CASSHTQGEAFF
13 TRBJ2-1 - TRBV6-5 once TGTGCCAGCCAACGGACAGACTACAATGAGCAGTTCTTC CASQRTDYNEQFF
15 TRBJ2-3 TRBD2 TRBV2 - TGTGCCAGCAGCCTCGGACTAGGTGGCACAGATACGCAGTATTTT CASSLGLGGTDTQYF
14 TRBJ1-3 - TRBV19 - TGTGCCAGTAGGTCACTATTTCCTGGAAACACCATATATTTT CASRSLFPGNTIYF
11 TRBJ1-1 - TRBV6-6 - TGTGCCAGCAGACAACAGGGTGAAGCTTTCTTT CASRQQGEAFF
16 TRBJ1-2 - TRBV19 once TGTGCCAGTAGTATGGCAGGGCTCGAGCCTAACTATGGCTACACCTTC CASSMAGLEPNYGYTF
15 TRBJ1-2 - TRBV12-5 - TGTGCTAGTGGTTTGGTAGGGGAGGAGGACTATGGCTACACCTTC CASGLVGEEDYGYTF
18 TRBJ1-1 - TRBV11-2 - TGTGCCAGCAGTCGAGATACCGGGACAAAGAAGAGGAACACTGAAGCTTTCTTT CASSRDTGTKKRNTEAFF
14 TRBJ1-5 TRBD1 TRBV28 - TGTGCCAGCAGTTTAGGACAGGTCATTTGGCCCCAGCATTTT CASSLGQVIWPQHF
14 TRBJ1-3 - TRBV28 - TGTGCCAGCAATAGTCCCCACTCTGGAAACACCATATATTTT CASNSPHSGNTIYF
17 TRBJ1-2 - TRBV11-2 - TGTGCCAGCAGCTTAGGAGGTGGCGGGGAAGCGGGGTATGGCTACACCTTC CASSLGGGGEAGYGYTF
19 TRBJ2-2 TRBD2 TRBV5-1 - TGCGCCAGCAGCCCCCCCCGGAGTAGCGGGGGGGCAGGCACCGGGGAGCTGTTTTTT CASSPPRSSGGAGTGELFF
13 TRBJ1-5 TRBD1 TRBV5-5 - TGTGCCAGCAGAAGACAGGGGATGGCGCCCCAGCATTTT CASRRQGMAPQHF
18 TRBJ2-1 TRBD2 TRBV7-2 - TGTGCCAGCAGCTTAGCCCGTCTAGCGGGGAGCTCCTACAATGAGCAGTTCTTC CASSLARLAGSSYNEQFF
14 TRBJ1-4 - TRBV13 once TGTGCCAGCAGCTTAAACCCCAACCCAGGAAAACTGTTTTTT CASSLNPNPGKLFF
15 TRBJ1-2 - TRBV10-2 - TGCGCCAGCAGGCCAGGGGCCTATACTAACTATGGCTACACCTTC CASRPGAYTNYGYTF
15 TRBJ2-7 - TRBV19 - TGTGCCACTCGCGGAAAACACGGGGGTCCCTACGAGCAGTACTTC CATRGKHGGPYEQYF
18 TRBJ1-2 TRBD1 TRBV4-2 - TGTGCCAGCAGCCAAGAGACAGGGGGAAACCCATATCCCTATGGCTACACCTTC CASSQETGGNPYPYGYTF
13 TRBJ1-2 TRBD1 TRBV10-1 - TGCGCCAGCAGTGCGGGACAGAACTATGGCTACACCTTC CASSAGQNYGYTF
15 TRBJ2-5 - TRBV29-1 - TGCAGCGTTGAAGATGGCAGGCAGTACCAAGAGACCCAGTACTTC CSVEDGRQYQETQYF
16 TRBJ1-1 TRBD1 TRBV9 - TGTGCCAGCAGCGCCGGTAAAGCGGACAGGGACCCTGAAGCTTTCTTT CASSAGKADRDPEAFF
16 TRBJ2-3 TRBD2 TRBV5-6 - TGTGCCAGCAGCTTGCGTACGCGGGGGGACTCGCATACGCAGTATTTT CASSLRTRGDSHTQYF
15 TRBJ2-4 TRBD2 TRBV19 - TGTGCCAGTAGTGACTTGACTAGCGGGGGAGGGATTCAGTACTTC CASSDLTSGGGIQYF
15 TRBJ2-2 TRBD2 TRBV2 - TGTGCCAGCAGTGTGGCGGGGGGTCCCACCGGGGAGCTGTTTTTT CASSVAGGPTGELFF